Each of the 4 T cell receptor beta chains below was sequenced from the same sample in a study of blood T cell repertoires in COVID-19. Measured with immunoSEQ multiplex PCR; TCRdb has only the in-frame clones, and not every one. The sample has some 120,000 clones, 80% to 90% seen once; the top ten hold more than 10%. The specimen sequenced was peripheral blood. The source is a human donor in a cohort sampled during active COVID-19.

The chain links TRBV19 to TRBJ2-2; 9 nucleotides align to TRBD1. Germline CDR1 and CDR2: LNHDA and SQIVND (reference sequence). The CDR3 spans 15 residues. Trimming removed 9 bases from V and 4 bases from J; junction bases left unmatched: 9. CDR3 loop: CASHGTGSGTGELFF. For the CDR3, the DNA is TGTGCCAGCCACGGGACAGGGAGTGGCACCGGGGAGCTGTTTTTT.

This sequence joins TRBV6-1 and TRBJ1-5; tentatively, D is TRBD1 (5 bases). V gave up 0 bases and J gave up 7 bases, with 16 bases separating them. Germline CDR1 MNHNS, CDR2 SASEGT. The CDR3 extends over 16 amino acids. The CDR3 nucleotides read TGTGCCAGCAGTGAAGCCCTCCAGGGTCTTCTCCAGCCCCAGCATTTT. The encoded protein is CASSEALQGLLQPQHF.

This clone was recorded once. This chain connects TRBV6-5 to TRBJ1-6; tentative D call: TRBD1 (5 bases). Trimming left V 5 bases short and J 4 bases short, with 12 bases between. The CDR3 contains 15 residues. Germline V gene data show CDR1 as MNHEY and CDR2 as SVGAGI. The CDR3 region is CASSPLAGYNSPLHF. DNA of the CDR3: TGTGCCAGCAGTCCACTCGCAGGGTATAATTCACCCCTCCACTTT.

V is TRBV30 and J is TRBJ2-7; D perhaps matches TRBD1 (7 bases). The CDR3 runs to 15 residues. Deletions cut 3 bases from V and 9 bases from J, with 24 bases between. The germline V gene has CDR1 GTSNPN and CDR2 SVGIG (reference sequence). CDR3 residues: CAWSSGATGAGGQYF. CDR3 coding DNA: TGTGCCTGGAGCTCGGGGGCTACGGGTGCAGGGGGGCAGTACTTC.